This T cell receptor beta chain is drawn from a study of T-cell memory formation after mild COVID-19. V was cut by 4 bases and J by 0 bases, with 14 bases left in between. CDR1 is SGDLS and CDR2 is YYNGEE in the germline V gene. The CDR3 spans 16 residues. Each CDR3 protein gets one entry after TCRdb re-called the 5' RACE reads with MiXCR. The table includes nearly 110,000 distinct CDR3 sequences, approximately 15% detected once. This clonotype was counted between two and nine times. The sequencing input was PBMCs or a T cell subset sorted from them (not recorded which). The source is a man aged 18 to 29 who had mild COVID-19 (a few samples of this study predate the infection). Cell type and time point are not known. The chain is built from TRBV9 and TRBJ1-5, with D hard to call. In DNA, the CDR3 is TGTGCCAGCAGCTTAGAAGACGGATATAGCAATCAGCCCCAGCATTTT. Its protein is CASSLEDGYSNQPQHF. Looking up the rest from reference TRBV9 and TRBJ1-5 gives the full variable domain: DSGVTQTPKHLITATGQRVTLRCSPRSGDLSVYWYQQSLDQGLQFLIQYYNGEERAKGNILERFSAQQFPDLHSELNLSSLELGDSALYFCASSLEDGYSNQPQHFGDGTRLSIL.